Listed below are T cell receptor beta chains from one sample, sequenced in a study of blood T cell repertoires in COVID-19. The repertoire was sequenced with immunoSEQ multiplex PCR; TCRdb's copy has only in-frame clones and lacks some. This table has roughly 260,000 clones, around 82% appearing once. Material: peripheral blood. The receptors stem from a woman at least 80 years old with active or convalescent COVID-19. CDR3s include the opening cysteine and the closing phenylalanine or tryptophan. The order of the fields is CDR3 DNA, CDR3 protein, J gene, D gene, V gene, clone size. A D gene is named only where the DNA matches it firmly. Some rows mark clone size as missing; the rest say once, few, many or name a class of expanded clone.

CDR3 DNA: TGTGCCAGCGTCCTCCAGGACAGCGAAGCTTTCTTT
CDR3 protein: CASVLQDSEAFF
J gene: TRBJ1-1
D gene: -
V gene: TRBV7-9
clone size: -

CDR3 DNA: TGCGCCAGCAGCTTGGGCGACAGGTTTGGCACTGAAGCTTTCTTT
CDR3 protein: CASSLGDRFGTEAFF
J gene: TRBJ1-1
D gene: -
V gene: TRBV5-1
clone size: -

CDR3 DNA: TGTGCCAGCAGTGTCGGGACAGGGGGCTCTGGAAACACCATATATTTT
CDR3 protein: CASSVGTGGSGNTIYF
J gene: TRBJ1-3
D gene: TRBD1
V gene: TRBV6-1
clone size: -

CDR3 DNA: TGTGCCAGCACCCTGGGGGGTCCAGCAGATACGCAGTATTTT
CDR3 protein: CASTLGGPADTQYF
J gene: TRBJ2-3
D gene: -
V gene: TRBV9
clone size: -

CDR3 DNA: TGCAGTGCTAGTGGGCTAGCGGGGGCCACCACAGATACGCAGTATTTT
CDR3 protein: CSASGLAGATTDTQYF
J gene: TRBJ2-3
D gene: TRBD2
V gene: TRBV20-1
clone size: -

CDR3 DNA: TGTGCCAGCAGCTTAGTCCCACAGAGCTCTGGAAACACCATATATTTT
CDR3 protein: CASSLVPQSSGNTIYF
J gene: TRBJ1-3
D gene: -
V gene: TRBV7-8
clone size: -

CDR3 DNA: TGTGCCAGCAGTTACCGACAGAATCAGCCCCAGCATTTT
CDR3 protein: CASSYRQNQPQHF
J gene: TRBJ1-5
D gene: -
V gene: TRBV7-8
clone size: once

CDR3 DNA: TGTGCCAGCAGTGAAACAGTCTCTGGGGCCAACGTCCTGACTTTC
CDR3 protein: CASSETVSGANVLTF
J gene: TRBJ2-6
D gene: -
V gene: TRBV6-1
clone size: -

CDR3 DNA: TGTGCCAGCAGTTTCGGGGGATTGCGCGAAAAACTGTTTTTT
CDR3 protein: CASSFGGLREKLFF
J gene: TRBJ1-4
D gene: -
V gene: TRBV28
clone size: -

CDR3 DNA: TGTGCCAGCAGTTCGTACCGGGACAGGGGAGGGGAGCATGGCTACACCTTC
CDR3 protein: CASSSYRDRGGEHGYTF
J gene: TRBJ1-2
D gene: TRBD1
V gene: TRBV6-2/TRBV6-3
clone size: -

CDR3 DNA: TGTGCCAGCAGTCCTAGGACAGGCCTACGCGAGCAGTACTTC
CDR3 protein: CASSPRTGLREQYF
J gene: TRBJ2-7
D gene: TRBD1
V gene: TRBV27
clone size: -

CDR3 DNA: TGTGCCAGCAGCTACCTAACCCGGACAGGGAGGGACTCTAATGAAAAACTGTTTTTT
CDR3 protein: CASSYLTRTGRDSNEKLFF
J gene: TRBJ1-4
D gene: TRBD1
V gene: TRBV7-8
clone size: -

CDR3 DNA: TGTGCCAGCAGTTCTACTAGCGGGATTGACCCGGTCGGGGAGCTGTTTTTT
CDR3 protein: CASSSTSGIDPVGELFF
J gene: TRBJ2-2
D gene: TRBD2
V gene: TRBV28
clone size: -

CDR3 DNA: TGTGCCAGCAGTTGGGGCGGGGGGTCTGGAAACACCATATATTTT
CDR3 protein: CASSWGGGSGNTIYF
J gene: TRBJ1-3
D gene: -
V gene: TRBV28
clone size: -

CDR3 DNA: TGTGCCACCAGCAGAGGTTCGGGAAGCAGTCAAGAGACCCAGTACTTC
CDR3 protein: CATSRGSGSSQETQYF
J gene: TRBJ2-5
D gene: -
V gene: TRBV15
clone size: -

CDR3 DNA: TGTGCCAGCAGTCCGTCCCGACTAGTTTACAATGAGCAGTTCTTC
CDR3 protein: CASSPSRLVYNEQFF
J gene: TRBJ2-1
D gene: -
V gene: TRBV5-6
clone size: -

CDR3 DNA: TGTGCCAGTAGTATAGGAGGGATCGGGAGCAATCAGCCCCAGCATTTT
CDR3 protein: CASSIGGIGSNQPQHF
J gene: TRBJ1-5
D gene: -
V gene: TRBV19
clone size: -

CDR3 DNA: TGTGCCAGCTCACCAAATACTCCAGATACGCAGTATTTT
CDR3 protein: CASSPNTPDTQYF
J gene: TRBJ2-3
D gene: -
V gene: TRBV18
clone size: -

CDR3 DNA: TGTGCCAGCAGTTACTCTGGCGCTTTCTTT
CDR3 protein: CASSYSGAFF
J gene: TRBJ1-1
D gene: -
V gene: TRBV6-6
clone size: -

CDR3 DNA: TGTGCCACCAGTTATAGACAGGGGCCTTTCAATCAGCCCCAGCATTTT
CDR3 protein: CATSYRQGPFNQPQHF
J gene: TRBJ1-5
D gene: TRBD1
V gene: TRBV15
clone size: -

CDR3 DNA: TGTGCCAGCAGCCCCGGGAACTATGGCTACACCTTC
CDR3 protein: CASSPGNYGYTF
J gene: TRBJ1-2
D gene: -
V gene: TRBV5-4
clone size: -

CDR3 DNA: TGTGCCAGCAGCTGGAACAACAGGGTCTATGGCTACACCTTC
CDR3 protein: CASSWNNRVYGYTF
J gene: TRBJ1-2
D gene: -
V gene: TRBV5-4
clone size: -